The 22 T cell receptor beta chains given below trace back to one sample, sequenced in a study of spatial heterogeneity in lung cancer. The time point was: sample taken at primary tumor resection. Sequencing covered unsorted whole RNA taken from tumor, nontumor lung or frozen PBMC. TCRdb used MiXCR to reprocess the 5' RACE reads, holding one entry per CDR3 protein. The sample records under 8,000 distinct CDR3 sequences, about 3.9% being singletons. The sample here was normal lung tissue next to the tumor, taken at surgery. The receptors were gathered from a female donor with early-stage non-small cell lung cancer.

In this sample, this clonotype turned up many times. This chain joins TRBV3-1 and TRBJ1-6; D is uncertain. Between the trimmed V and J ends, which lost 0 bases and 0 bases, there was a span of 9 bases. Per the germline V gene, CDR1 is LGHDT and CDR2 is YNNKEL (reference sequence). The CDR3 sequence is 17 residues long. The CDR3 loop is CASSQDIEISYNSPLHF. CDR3 DNA: TGTGCCAGCAGCCAAGATATTGAAATCTCCTATAATTCACCCCTCCACTTT.

This clonotype is medium-sized within its sample. CDR3 DNA: TGCAGTGCTAGAGATTGGCGGTCCCTAAACATTCAGTACTTC. Amino acid sequence: CSARDWRSLNIQYF. V and J are TRBV20-1 and TRBJ2-4; D gene ambiguous. CDR1 DFQATT and CDR2 SNEGSKA come from the germline V gene (reference sequence). The V end was cut by 0 bases, the J end by 6 bases, with 12 bases between. The CDR3 sequence is 14 residues long.

By share, this clonotype counts as medium-sized. The J gene is TRBJ2-3, the V gene TRBV9, with TRBD2 matching 7 bases. The V gene's germline CDR1 is SGDLS and CDR2 YYNGEE. The CDR3 consists of 16 residues. V shed 1 base, J shed 2 bases, and the junction held 7 bases outside the gene matches. The CDR3 DNA reads TGTGCCAGCAGCGTAAGCGGGACGACGAACACAGATACGCAGTATTTT. It translates to CASSVSGTTNTDTQYF. The full variable domain, rest sourced from reference TRBV9 and TRBJ2-3, is DSGVTQTPKHLITATGQRVTLRCSPRSGDLSVYWYQQSLDQGLQFLIQYYNGEERAKGNILERFSAQQFPDLHSELNLSSLELGDSALYFCASSVSGTTNTDTQYFGPGTRLTVL.

The sample holds many counts of this clonotype. This rearrangement joins TRBV6-2 or TRBV6-3 to TRBJ1-5, with D perhaps TRBD1 (5 bases). The CDR3 loop spans 14 amino acids. Germline V gives CDR1 MNHEY, CDR2 SVGEGT. Trimming took 6 bases from V and 3 from J, leaving 12 bases between them. This chain's CDR3 is CASSRDSFNQPQHF. DNA of the CDR3: TGTGCCAGCAGCCGCGACAGTTTCAATCAGCCCCAGCATTTT.

This rearrangement joins TRBV12-3 or TRBV12-4 to TRBJ1-1, with a tentative D call TRBD1 (6 bases). With 7 bases removed from V and 5 bases from J, the gap between germline ends came to 17 bases. This CDR3 contains 14 residues. The CDR3 DNA follows: TGTGCCAGCACCGCGACGGGGGGCCGGACTGAAGCTTTCTTT. Amino acid sequence: CASTATGGRTEAFF.

This clonotype showed up many times. The chain links TRBV29-1 to TRBJ2-3, with a weak D call TRBD1 (5 bases). V lost 2 bases and J 0 bases, leaving 27 bases between the germline ends. Germline V gene sequence: CDR1 SQVTM, CDR2 ANQGSEA. The CDR3 covers 20 residues. This CDR3 is CSVEPSQGMWVASSTDTQYF. CDR3 nucleotides: TGCAGCGTTGAACCGTCTCAGGGAATGTGGGTGGCATCTAGCACAGATACGCAGTATTTT.

There are many counts of this clonotype. The V gene is TRBV7-2, the J gene TRBJ2-7; D unresolved. The V and J ends lost 5 bases and 6 bases respectively, with 14 bases between them. CDR1 SGHTA and CDR2 FQGNSA come from the germline V gene. CDR3 length: 13 residues. CDR3 DNA: TGTGCCAGCAGCCCCAGCCCCCGCGGCGAGCAGTACTTC. Translating gives CASSPSPRGEQYF.

Many counts were recorded for this clonotype. The rearrangement links TRBV10-3 to TRBJ2-5; TRBD2 aligns across 8 bases. Germline loops: CDR1 ENHRY, CDR2 SYGVKD. With 4 bases clipped from V and 1 base from J, the junction kept 8 bases outside the gene matches. This CDR3 spans 16 amino acids. As DNA, the CDR3 is TGTGCCATCAGTGGGTCCTTAGCGGGGACCCAAGAGACCCAGTACTTC. Amino acid sequence: CAISGSLAGTQETQYF.

This clonotype occurred a few times. This chain uses TRBV29-1 with TRBJ1-2; a weak D match, TRBD1 (5 bases). The V end lost 6 bases, the J end lost 6 bases, and 17 bases lay between the germline ends. CDR1 and CDR2 (germline): SQVTM, ANQGSEA. The CDR3 runs to 13 residues. CDR3 coding DNA: TGCAGCGTCGCCGACAGTCTAGGGCATGGCTACACCTTC. Translated: CSVADSLGHGYTF. Full variable domain (missing parts from reference TRBV29-1 and TRBJ1-2): SAVISQKPSRDICQRGTSLTIQCQVDSQVTMMFWYRQQPGQSLTLIATANQGSEATYESGFVIDKFPISRPNLTFSTLTVSNMSPEDSSIYLCSVADSLGHGYTFGSGTRLTVV.

At least ten counts were recorded for this clonotype. The rearrangement joins TRBV28 to TRBJ1-1; D is unclear. V lost 2 bases and J 4 bases, leaving 2 bases between the germline ends. Germline CDR1 and CDR2: MDHEN and SYDVKM. The CDR3 loop spans 11 amino acids. CDR3 region: CASSLPTEAFF. CDR3 nucleotide sequence: TGTGCCAGCAGTTTACCCACTGAAGCTTTCTTT.

This clonotype is medium-sized by share. The chain couples TRBV11-2 to TRBJ2-2; the D call may be TRBD1 or TRBD2 (5 bases each). From germline, CDR1 is SGHAT and CDR2 FQNNGV. The CDR3 covers 15 residues. Trimming took 4 bases from V and 6 from J, leaving 15 bases between them. CDR3 sequence: CASSSRDESAGELFF. Here the CDR3 DNA reads TGTGCCAGCAGCTCCCGGGACGAGTCCGCCGGGGAGCTGTTTTTT.

This clonotype was seen at least ten times. The CDR3 sequence: CASSPFKRGGYTDTQYF. The CDR3 nucleotides read TGTGCCAGCTCACCCTTCAAGCGGGGGGGATACACAGATACGCAGTATTTT. The chain is built from TRBV18 and TRBJ2-3; 10 nucleotides match TRBD2. After removal of 3 bases from V and 2 bases from J, the junction contained 8 bases not matched to a gene. The CDR3 length is 17 residues. Germline-derived CDR1 and CDR2 are KGHSH and LQKENI.

This clonotype has ten or more counts. The rearrangement joins TRBV27 to TRBJ2-6, with TRBD1 matching over 7 bases. The CDR3 is 15 residues long. Germline V gives CDR1 MNHEY, CDR2 SMNVEV (reference sequence). V shed 8 bases, J shed 4 bases, and the junction held 8 bases outside the gene matches. CDR3 residues: CASGSTGVGANVLTF. As DNA, the CDR3 is TGTGCCAGCGGGTCTACAGGGGTCGGGGCCAACGTCCTGACTTTC.

This clonotype has ten or more counts. The rearrangement uses TRBV30 and TRBJ2-5; D is uncertain. CDR1 GTSNPN and CDR2 SVGIG come from the germline V gene (reference sequence). Trimming took off 1 base at V and 7 bases at J, with 7 bases between the two ends. The CDR3 has 11 amino acids. CDR3 DNA sequence: TGTGCCTGGAGTGAAGATGTGACCCAGTACTTC. Amino acids: CAWSEDVTQYF.

Sample share makes this clonotype medium-sized (0.01 to 0.1%). This rearrangement joins TRBV2 to TRBJ2-5, with D perhaps matching TRBD1 (5 bases). Between the trimmed V and J ends, which lost 3 bases and 1 base, there was a span of 6 bases. CDR1 SNHLY and CDR2 FYNNEI come from the germline V gene. This CDR3 has 13 residues. The CDR3 bases are TGTGCCAGCAGTGAGCAGGGCCAAGAGACCCAGTACTTC. Its translation is CASSEQGQETQYF.

This clonotype occurred many times. The V call is TRBV20-1, the J call TRBJ2-5, with 10 nucleotides matching TRBD1. CDR1 and CDR2 from the germline V gene are DFQATT and SNEGSKA (reference sequence). The CDR3 covers 13 residues. V shed 6 bases, J shed 3 bases, and the junction held 4 bases outside the gene matches. In nucleotides, the CDR3 is TGCAGTGCCCTCGGGACAGGGGAAGAGACCCAGTACTTC. It is translated as CSALGTGEETQYF.

This clonotype was recorded many times. The V gene is TRBV27, the J gene TRBJ2-6, with D possibly being TRBD1 (6 bases). V dropped 5 bases and J dropped 14 bases, with 28 bases sitting between them. Germline lookup yields CDR1 MNHEY and CDR2 SMNVEV (reference sequence). The CDR3 spans 17 residues. CDR3 nucleotides: TGTGCCAGCAGTGCCAGACAGGATTATAATCCTCCCAGTTTCCTGACTTTC. Encoded protein: CASSARQDYNPPSFLTF.

In its sample, this clonotype was seen many times. This chain joins TRBV20-1 and TRBJ2-3; 10 nucleotides match TRBD2. The CDR3 has 15 amino acids. CDR1 is DFQATT and CDR2 is SNEGSKA in the germline V gene (reference sequence). The ends lost 3 bases at V and 1 base at J; junction bases unmatched: 4. The CDR3 bases are TGCAGTGCTAGTCCCGGGACTAGCGGCACAGATACGCAGTATTTT. It is translated as CSASPGTSGTDTQYF.

This clonotype appeared many times. The rearrangement uses TRBV7-3 and TRBJ1-2; no reliable D call. CDR3 length: 14 amino acids. Trimming removed 2 bases at V and 0 bases at J, with 7 bases between. Germline CDR1 is SGHTA and CDR2 is FQGTGA. This CDR3 is CASSLSAANYGYTF. Written as DNA, the CDR3 is TGTGCCAGCAGCTTATCGGCGGCTAACTATGGCTACACCTTC.

This clonotype has just a few counts. This could be a read error, since a much larger clone is one nucleotide away. This chain connects TRBV29-1 to TRBJ2-1; a weak D match, TRBD2 (6 bases). Germline V gives CDR1 SQVTM, CDR2 ANQGSEA. CDR3 size: 14 residues. The V end was cut by 8 bases, the J end by 5 bases, with 19 bases between. Here the CDR3 DNA reads TGCAGCTGCGGGAATGCGATGTCGCACAATGAGCAGTTCTTC. It yields the protein CSCGNAMSHNEQFF.

This clonotype was counted ten times or more. This chain joins TRBV12-3 or TRBV12-4 and TRBJ2-4, with D perhaps matching TRBD1 (6 bases). Between the trimmed V and J ends, which lost 6 bases and 4 bases, there was a span of 13 bases. This CDR3 is built from 14 residues. The CDR3 DNA reads TGTGCCAGCAGGTTGGACAGTGGGAAAAACATTCAGTACTTC. It specifies CASRLDSGKNIQYF.

This clonotype is labeled as medium-sized (0.01 to 0.1%). This chain connects TRBV5-1 to TRBJ2-2; D ambiguous. The V end was cut by 4 bases, the J end by 4 bases, with 11 bases between. Germline V gene lookup returns CDR1 SGHRS and CDR2 YFSETQ. CDR3 length: 14 amino acids. CDR3 DNA: TGCGCCAGCAGCGCGACCCCGTTCACCGGGGAGCTGTTTTTT. It translates to CASSATPFTGELFF.